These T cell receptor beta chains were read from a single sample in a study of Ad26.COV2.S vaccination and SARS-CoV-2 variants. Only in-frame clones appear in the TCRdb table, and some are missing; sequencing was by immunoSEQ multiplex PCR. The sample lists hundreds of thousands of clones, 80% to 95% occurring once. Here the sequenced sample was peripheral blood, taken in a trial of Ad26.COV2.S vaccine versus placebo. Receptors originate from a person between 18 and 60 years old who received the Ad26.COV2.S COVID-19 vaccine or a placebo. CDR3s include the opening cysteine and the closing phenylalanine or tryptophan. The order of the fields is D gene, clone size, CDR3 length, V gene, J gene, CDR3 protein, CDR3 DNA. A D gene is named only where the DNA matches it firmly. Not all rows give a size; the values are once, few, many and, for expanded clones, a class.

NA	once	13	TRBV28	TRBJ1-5	CASKSGGNQPQHF	TGTGCCAGCAAATCGGGGGGCAATCAGCCCCAGCATTTT
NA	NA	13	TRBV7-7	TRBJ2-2	CASSLGPTGELFF	TGTGCTAGCAGCTTAGGTCCCACCGGGGAGCTGTTTTTT
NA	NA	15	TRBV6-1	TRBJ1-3	CASSEAGLSGNTIYF	TGTGCCAGCAGTGAAGCTGGGCTGAGTGGAAACACCATATATTTT
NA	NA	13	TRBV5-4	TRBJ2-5	CASSDGATETQYF	TGTGCCAGCAGCGACGGGGCTACGGAGACCCAGTACTTC
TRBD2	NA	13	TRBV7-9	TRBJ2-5	CASSPTSMETQYF	TGTGCCAGCAGCCCGACTAGCATGGAGACCCAGTACTTC
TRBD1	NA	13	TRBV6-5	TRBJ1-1	CASSFDRDTEAFF	TGTGCCAGCAGTTTCGACAGGGACACTGAAGCTTTCTTT
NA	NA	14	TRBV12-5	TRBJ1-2	CASGLVGGSYGYTF	TGTGCTAGTGGTTTGGTAGGGGGAAGCTATGGCTACACCTTC
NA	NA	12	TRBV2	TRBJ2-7	CASSEVAYEQYF	TGTGCCAGCAGTGAAGTGGCCTACGAGCAGTACTTC
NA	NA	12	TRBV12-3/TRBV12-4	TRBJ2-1	CASSLSYNEQFF	TGTGCCAGCAGTTTATCCTACAATGAGCAGTTCTTC
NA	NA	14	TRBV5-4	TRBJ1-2	CASSFGGGGSGYTF	TGTGCCAGCAGCTTTGGTGGGGGGGGCAGCGGCTACACCTTC
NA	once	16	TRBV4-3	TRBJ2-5	CASSQAPAGLQETQYF	TGCGCCAGCAGCCAAGCTCCGGCAGGGCTTCAAGAGACCCAGTACTTC
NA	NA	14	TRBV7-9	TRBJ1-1	CASSSSFGGTEAFF	TGTGCCAGCAGCTCGTCGTTCGGGGGCACTGAAGCTTTCTTT
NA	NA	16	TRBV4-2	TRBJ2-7	CASSQDHAGGGYEQYF	TGTGCCAGCAGCCAAGATCATGCTGGGGGTGGATACGAGCAGTACTTC
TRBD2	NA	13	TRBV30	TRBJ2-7	CAWSVRLAGEQYF	TGTGCCTGGAGTGTACGGCTAGCGGGCGAGCAGTACTTC
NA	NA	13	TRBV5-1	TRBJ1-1	CASSPGTNTEAFF	TGCGCCAGCAGCCCCGGGACGAACACTGAAGCTTTCTTT
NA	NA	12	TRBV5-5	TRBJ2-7	CASIGRSYEQYF	TGTGCCAGCATTGGACGTTCCTACGAGCAGTACTTC
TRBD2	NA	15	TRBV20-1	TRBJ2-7	CSASGGLAGAYEQYF	TGCAGTGCTAGTGGTGGTTTAGCGGGAGCCTACGAGCAGTACTTC
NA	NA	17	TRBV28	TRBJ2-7	CASSPSTGGLAPYEQYF	TGTGCCAGCAGTCCCTCCACAGGGGGACTAGCCCCCTACGAGCAGTACTTC
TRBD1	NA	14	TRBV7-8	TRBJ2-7	CASSSVAGGYEQYF	TGTGCCAGCAGCTCCGTAGCAGGGGGCTACGAGCAGTACTTC
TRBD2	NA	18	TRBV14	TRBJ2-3	CASSLSPDGRDSTDTQYF	TGTGCCAGCAGCCTAAGCCCCGATGGGAGGGATAGCACAGATACGCAGTATTTT
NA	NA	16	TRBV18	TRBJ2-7	CASSHESTGPKGEQYF	TGTGCCAGCTCACACGAATCAACAGGTCCCAAGGGGGAGCAGTACTTC
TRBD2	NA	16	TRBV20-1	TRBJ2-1	CSASSRAGGPHNEQFF	TGCAGTGCTAGTTCCAGGGCGGGAGGGCCGCACAATGAGCAGTTCTTC
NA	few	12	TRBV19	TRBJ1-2	CASSNTGHGYTF	TGTGCCAGTAGTAATACAGGGCATGGCTACACCTTC
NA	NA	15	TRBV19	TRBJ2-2	CASSLVGATTGELFF	TGTGCCAGTAGTCTTGTGGGGGCGACCACCGGGGAGCTGTTTTTT
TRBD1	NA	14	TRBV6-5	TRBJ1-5	CASSYGQGAQPQHF	TGTGCCAGCAGTTACGGACAGGGGGCTCAGCCCCAGCATTTT
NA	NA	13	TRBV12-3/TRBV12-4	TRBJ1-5	CASSDRPLMPQHF	TGTGCCAGCAGCGACCGACCGTTAATGCCCCAGCATTTT
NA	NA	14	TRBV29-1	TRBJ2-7	CSVEAVGARYEQYF	TGCAGCGTTGAGGCCGTCGGGGCCCGCTACGAGCAGTACTTC
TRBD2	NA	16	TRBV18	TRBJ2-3	CASSPSLAASTDTQYF	TGTGCCAGCTCACCATCACTAGCGGCTAGCACAGATACGCAGTATTTT
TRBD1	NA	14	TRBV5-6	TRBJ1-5	CASSRDRGNQPQHF	TGTGCCAGCAGCCGGGACAGGGGCAATCAGCCCCAGCATTTT
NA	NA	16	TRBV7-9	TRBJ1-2	CASSLAGAPSNYGYTF	TGTGCCAGCAGCTTAGCAGGGGCTCCTTCTAACTATGGCTACACCTTC
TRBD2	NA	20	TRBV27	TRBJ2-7	CASSPKKGLAGLTSSYEQYF	TGTGCCAGCAGTCCTAAAAAAGGACTAGCGGGACTTACAAGCTCCTACGAGCAGTACTTC
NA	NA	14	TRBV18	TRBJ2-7	CASSPPGRNYEQYF	TGTGCCAGCTCACCACCCGGACGTAACTACGAGCAGTACTTC
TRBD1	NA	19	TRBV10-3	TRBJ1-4	CAISERGRTGAATNEKLFF	TGTGCCATCAGTGAACGTGGAAGGACAGGGGCGGCAACTAATGAAAAACTGTTTTTT